Listed here is a single T cell receptor (beta chain). The source of the sample is a study of CD8 T cells in Susac syndrome. TCR beta sequencing was performed on blood CD8+ and CD4+ T cells. Bulk CD8+ and CD4+ cells came from magnetic negative isolation; CD8+ TEMRA by FACS. It was with random hexamers that about 0.45 to 1 ug RNA was reverse transcribed. A multiplex approach, immunoSEQ multiplex PCR, amplified TCR beta CDR3 across 54 Vbeta and 13 Jbeta. A single record per CDR3 protein comes from TCRdb applying MiXCR to the immunoSEQ multiplex PCR reads. This sample has 180,000 or so distinct CDR3 sequences, with about 95% found just once. Germline V gene lookup returns CDR1 SGHTA and CDR2 FQGNSA. The CDR3 covers 13 residues. Trimming took 5 bases from V and 13 from J, leaving 15 bases between them.

The chain is built from TRBV7-2 and TRBJ1-6; D is unclear. The sample comprised CD4+ T cells from PBMCs. The sequence came from a human donor in good health. CDR3 amino acids: CASSPNSGSPLHF. The CDR3 region has the DNA TGTGCCAGCAGCCCGAACAGTGGGTCGCCCCTCCACTTT.